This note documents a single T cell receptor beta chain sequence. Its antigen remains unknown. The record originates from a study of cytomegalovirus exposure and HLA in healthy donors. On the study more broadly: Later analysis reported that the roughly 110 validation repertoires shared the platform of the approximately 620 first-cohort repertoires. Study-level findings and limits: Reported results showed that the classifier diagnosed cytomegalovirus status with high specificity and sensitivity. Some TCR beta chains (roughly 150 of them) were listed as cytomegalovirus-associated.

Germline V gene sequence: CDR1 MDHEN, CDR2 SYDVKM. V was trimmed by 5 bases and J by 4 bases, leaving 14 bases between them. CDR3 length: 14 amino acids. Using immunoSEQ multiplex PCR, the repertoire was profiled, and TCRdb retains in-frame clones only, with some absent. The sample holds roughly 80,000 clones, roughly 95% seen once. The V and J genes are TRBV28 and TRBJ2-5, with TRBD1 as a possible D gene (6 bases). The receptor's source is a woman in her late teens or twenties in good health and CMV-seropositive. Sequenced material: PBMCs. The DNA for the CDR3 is TGTGCCAGCAGTGGGAGAGGACAGATAGAGACCCAGTACTTC. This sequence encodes CASSGRGQIETQYF.